This T cell receptor (beta chain) was retrieved from a study of siplizumab effects on memory and regulatory T cells. Overall study results and limits: Alloreactive sequences traceable to unstimulated CD4+ memory cells declined significantly under siplizumab. Naive or memory phenotype was unassignable for roughly 80-97% of proliferating CD4+ or CD8+ clones.

Sequencing of each sample assayed some 9.4 x 10^4 TCR templates. The repertoire was sequenced with immunoSEQ multiplex PCR; TCRdb's copy has only in-frame clones and lacks some. The table records about 120,000 clones, around 93% of them present only once. Germline V lookup: CDR1 MDHEN, CDR2 SYDVKM. V was shortened by 7 bases and J by 7 bases, with 23 bases between the two germline ends. The CDR3 runs to 17 residues. In the case of this clone: The antigen is unknown.

This clonotype originated in a human donor in good health. Specimen: non-Treg CD4+ T cells sorted from blood. V usage is TRBV28 and J usage is TRBJ1-6; tentative D call: TRBD1 (5 bases). CDR3 DNA: TGTGCCAGCACCTCCTTCGGGGGGGACGGGAACAATTCACCCCTCCACTTT. It translates to CASTSFGGDGNNSPLHF.